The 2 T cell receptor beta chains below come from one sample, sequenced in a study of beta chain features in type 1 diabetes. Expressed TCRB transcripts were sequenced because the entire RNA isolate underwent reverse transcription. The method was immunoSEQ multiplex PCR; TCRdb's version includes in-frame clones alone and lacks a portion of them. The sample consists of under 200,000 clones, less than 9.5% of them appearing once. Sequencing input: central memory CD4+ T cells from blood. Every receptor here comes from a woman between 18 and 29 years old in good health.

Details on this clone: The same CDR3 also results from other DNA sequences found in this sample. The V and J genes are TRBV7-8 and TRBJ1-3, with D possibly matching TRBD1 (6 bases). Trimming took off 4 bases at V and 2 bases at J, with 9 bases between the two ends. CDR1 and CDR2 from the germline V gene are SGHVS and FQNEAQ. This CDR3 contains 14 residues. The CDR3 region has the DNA TGTGCCAGCAGCTCGGACAGTACTGGAAACACCATATATTTT. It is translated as CASSSDSTGNTIYF. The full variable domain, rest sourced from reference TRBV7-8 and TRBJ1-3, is GAGVSQSPRYKVAKRGQDVALRCDPISGHVSLFWYQQALGQGPEFLTYFQNEAQLDKSGLPSDRFFAERPEGSVSTLKIQRTQQEDSAVYLCASSSDSTGNTIYFGEGSWLTVV.

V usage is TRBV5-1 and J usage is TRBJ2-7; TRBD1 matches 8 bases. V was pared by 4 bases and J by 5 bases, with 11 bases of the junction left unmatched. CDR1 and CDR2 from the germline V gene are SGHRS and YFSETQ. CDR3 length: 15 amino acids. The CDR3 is CASSPTDRGVHEQYF. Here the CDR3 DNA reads TGCGCCAGCAGCCCCACAGACAGGGGCGTCCACGAGCAGTACTTC.